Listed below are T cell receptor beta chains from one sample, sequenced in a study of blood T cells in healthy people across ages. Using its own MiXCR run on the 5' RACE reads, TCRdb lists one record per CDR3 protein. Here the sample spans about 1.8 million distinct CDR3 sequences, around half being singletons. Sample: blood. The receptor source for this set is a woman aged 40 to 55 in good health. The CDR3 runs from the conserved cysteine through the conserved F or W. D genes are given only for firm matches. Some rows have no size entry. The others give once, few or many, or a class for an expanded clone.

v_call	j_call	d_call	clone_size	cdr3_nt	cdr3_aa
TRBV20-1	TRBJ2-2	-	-	TGCAGTGCTTCGGGCACCGGGGAGCTGTTTTTT	CSASGTGELFF
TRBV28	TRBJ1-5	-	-	TGTGCCAGCTTTCGCAACCAGCCCCAGCATTTT	CASFRNQPQHF
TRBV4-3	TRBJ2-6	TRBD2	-	TGCGCCAGCAGCCATGAGGGACTAGCGGCGGAACGAGCCAACGTCCTGACTTTC	CASSHEGLAAERANVLTF
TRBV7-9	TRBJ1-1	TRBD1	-	TGTGCCAGCAGCTTAGCGACAGGGGGGAACACTGAAGCTTTCTTT	CASSLATGGNTEAFF
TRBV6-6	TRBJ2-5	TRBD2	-	TGTGCCAGCAGACCTGGGACTAGCGGGGGGGTTGAAGAGACCCAGTACTTC	CASRPGTSGGVEETQYF
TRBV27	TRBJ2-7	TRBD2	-	TGTGCCAGCAGCATCGATAGCGGGGGGGTCTACGAGCAGTACTTC	CASSIDSGGVYEQYF
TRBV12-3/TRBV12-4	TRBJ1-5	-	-	TGTGCCGGCAGTTTAGCTGTAGGGGGGAGTCAGCCCCAGCATTTT	CAGSLAVGGSQPQHF
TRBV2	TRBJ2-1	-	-	TGTGCCAGCAGTGAACAGTCGAGCTCCTACAATGAGCAGTTCTTC	CASSEQSSSYNEQFF
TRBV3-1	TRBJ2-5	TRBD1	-	TGTGCCAGCAGCCGAGATCAGGGGACAGGCGAGACCCAGTACTTC	CASSRDQGTGETQYF
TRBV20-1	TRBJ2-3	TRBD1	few	TGCAGTGCTGTTAACAGGGGGCTGGATACGCAGTATTTT	CSAVNRGLDTQYF
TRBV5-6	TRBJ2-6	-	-	TGTGCCAGCAGCTCGGGGGCCTTTATGGGGGCCAACGTCCTGACTTTC	CASSSGAFMGANVLTF
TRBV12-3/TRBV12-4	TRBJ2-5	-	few	TGTGCCAGCAGAAGAGGTCTGGAGACCCAGTACTTC	CASRRGLETQYF
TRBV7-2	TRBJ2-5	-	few	TGTGCCAGCAGCATCCCGGCGATCCTGGAGACCCAGTACTTC	CASSIPAILETQYF
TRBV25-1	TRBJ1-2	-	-	TGTGCCAGCAGGGGGGTAGGGGTCTTCAATGGCTACACCTTC	CASRGVGVFNGYTF
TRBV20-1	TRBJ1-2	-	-	TGCAGTGCTAGAGCCACCTGGAGCCTCGGTGGCTACACCTTC	CSARATWSLGGYTF
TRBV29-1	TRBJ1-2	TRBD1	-	TGCAGCGCTCGAGACAGGGAAGGAGGCACCTTC	CSARDREGGTF
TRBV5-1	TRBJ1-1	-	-	TGCGCCAGCAGCTGGCGGGGGGACACTGAAGCTTTCTTT	CASSWRGDTEAFF
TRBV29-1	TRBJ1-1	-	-	TGCAGCGTTGCGGAGATAGGGAGGAGCACTGAAGCTTTCTTT	CSVAEIGRSTEAFF
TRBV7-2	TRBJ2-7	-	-	TGTGCCAGCAGCCTTTGGAGGCCCTCCTCCTACGAGCAGTACTTC	CASSLWRPSSYEQYF
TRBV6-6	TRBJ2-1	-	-	TGTGCCAGCAGTACCTCTAGGATTCAAGAGACCCAGTTCTTC	CASSTSRIQETQFF
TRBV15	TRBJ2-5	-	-	TGTGCCACCAGCAGAGATAGAATAGGGTTTATGGAGACCCAGTACTTC	CATSRDRIGFMETQYF
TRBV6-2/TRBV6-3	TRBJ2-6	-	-	TGTGCCAGCAGTCAATTAATATCTGGGGCCAACGTCCTGACTTTC	CASSQLISGANVLTF
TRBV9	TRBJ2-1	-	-	TGTGCCAGCAGTGAGAGACAGGGAGGATACAATGAGCAGTTCTTC	CASSERQGGYNEQFF
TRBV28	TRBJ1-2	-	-	TGTGCCAGCATCCCTTTCCGGGGCTCTAACTATGGCTACACCTTC	CASIPFRGSNYGYTF
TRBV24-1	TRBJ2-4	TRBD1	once	TGTGCCACCAGTGATAAAAGGGGACAGGCAAACATTCAGTACTTC	CATSDKRGQANIQYF
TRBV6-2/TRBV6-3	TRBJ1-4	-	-	TGTGCCAGCAGTTCAGGGGTGACGGCAACTAATGAAAAACTGTTTTTT	CASSSGVTATNEKLFF
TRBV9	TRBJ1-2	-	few	TGTGCCAGCAGCGAGGGAACCGCCAGCTACTATGGCTACACCTTC	CASSEGTASYYGYTF
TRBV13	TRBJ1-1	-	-	TGTGCCAGCAGCCTCGGGGCAGGCGGCGGCGAAGCTTTCTTT	CASSLGAGGGEAFF